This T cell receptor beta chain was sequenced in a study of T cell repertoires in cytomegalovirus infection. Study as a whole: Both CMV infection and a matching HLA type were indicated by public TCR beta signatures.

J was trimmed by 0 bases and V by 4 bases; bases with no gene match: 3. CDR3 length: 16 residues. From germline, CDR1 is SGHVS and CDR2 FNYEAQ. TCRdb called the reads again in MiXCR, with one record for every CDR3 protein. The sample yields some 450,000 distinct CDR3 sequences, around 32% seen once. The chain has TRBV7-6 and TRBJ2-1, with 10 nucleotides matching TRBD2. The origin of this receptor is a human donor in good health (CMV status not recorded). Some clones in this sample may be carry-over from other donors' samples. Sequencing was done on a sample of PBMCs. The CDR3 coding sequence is TGTGCCAGCAGCTCACTAGCGGGGAGCTCCTACAATGAGCAGTTCTTC. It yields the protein CASSSLAGSSYNEQFF.